The source of this TCR beta chain is a study of blood T cell repertoires in COVID-19. Study-level background: Whether acute or convalescent, the COVID-19 samples came from the United States, Italy and Spain. T cells, B-cell-depleted T cells, or PBMCs supplied cDNA or gDNA.

In the study's own analysis: Amplified reference gene primers provided the basis for estimating nucleated cell counts. Here immunoSEQ multiplex PCR was the method, and the copy in TCRdb shows in-frame clones only, minus some. V and J calls and clone size are as listed in that table; D and trimming were resolved from the DNA. The data show 60,000 or so clones, 60% to 80% seen once. The V end lost 0 bases, the J end lost 8 bases, and 14 bases lay between the germline ends. The CDR3 covers 14 residues. Germline CDR1 is SGHDN and CDR2 is FVKESK. This clonotype was obtained from a man aged 55 to 70 with acute or convalescent COVID-19. Sequenced: peripheral blood. The chain joins TRBV14 to TRBJ2-7, with D possibly being TRBD2 (5 bases). CDR3 nucleotide sequence: TGTGCCAGCAGCCAAGATTGGGAGCAGACAAAGCAGTACTTC. Its protein is CASSQDWEQTKQYF. The whole variable domain, remainder taken from reference TRBV14 and TRBJ2-7, is EAGVTQFPSHSVIEKGQTVTLRCDPISGHDNLYWYRRVMGKEIKFLLHFVKESKQDESGMPNNRFLAERTGGTYSTLKVQPAELEDSGVYFCASSQDWEQTKQYFGPGTRLTVT.